A single sample gave rise to the 2 T cell receptor beta chains below, sequenced in a study of T-cell reconstitution after alpha-beta-depleted transplantation in children. TCRbeta library preparation incorporated unique molecular identifiers. TCRdb re-derived calls from the PCR reads in MiXCR, one entry per CDR3 protein. The sample consists of about 1,000,000 distinct CDR3 sequences, 25% to 30% of them appearing once. The sample here was PBMCs, mostly from graft donor cells, taken 360 days after TCRalphabeta/CD19-depleted stem cell transplant. Receptor source: a boy under two years old who had a stem cell transplant for SCID, so the T cells may come from the graft donor.

This clonotype was observed a handful of times. The chain uses TRBV4-2 and TRBJ1-1; possibly TRBD1 for D (5 bases). The V end was cut by 4 bases, the J end by 0 bases, with 15 bases between. The CDR3 loop spans 16 amino acids. CDR1 is LGHNA, CDR2 YNFKEQ, per germline. In DNA, the CDR3 is TGTGCCAGCAGCCGCGGGGCAGTAAAAATGAACACTGAAGCTTTCTTT. Protein sequence: CASSRGAVKMNTEAFF.

In this sample, this clonotype turned up a few times. The chain carries TRBV9 and TRBJ2-3, with 9 bases lining up with TRBD1. This CDR3 comprises 11 residues. V lost 4 bases, J lost 14 bases, and 5 bases stayed unmatched. Germline V gene lookup returns CDR1 SGDLS and CDR2 YYNGEE. The CDR3 protein is CASSLRDRVYF. CDR3 sequence (DNA): TGTGCCAGCAGCCTCCGGGACAGGGTGTATTTT.